This T cell receptor beta chain was sequenced in a study of T-cell reconstitution after alpha-beta-depleted transplantation in children. Molecular barcoding with unique molecular identifiers was used for the TCRbeta library. TCRdb redid the calling of the PCR reads with MiXCR, one entry per CDR3 protein. The sample has hundreds of thousands of distinct CDR3 sequences; 15% to 20% are singletons. CDR3 length: 14 amino acids. With 1 base clipped from V and 6 bases from J, the junction kept 5 bases outside the gene matches. Germline CDR1 is DFQATT and CDR2 is SNEGSKA (reference sequence). This clonotype occurred a few times.

This clonotype was sampled from a male patient between 2 and 15 years old who had a stem cell transplant for acute lymphoblastic leukemia, so the T cells may come from the graft donor. The rearrangement uses TRBV20-1 and TRBJ2-1, with TRBD2 matching 8 bases. Specimen: PBMCs, mostly from graft donor cells, collected 360 days after TCRalphabeta/CD19-depleted stem cell transplant. CDR3 amino acids: CSARAGSGINEQFF. For the CDR3, the DNA is TGCAGTGCTAGAGCTGGTAGCGGGATCAATGAGCAGTTCTTC.